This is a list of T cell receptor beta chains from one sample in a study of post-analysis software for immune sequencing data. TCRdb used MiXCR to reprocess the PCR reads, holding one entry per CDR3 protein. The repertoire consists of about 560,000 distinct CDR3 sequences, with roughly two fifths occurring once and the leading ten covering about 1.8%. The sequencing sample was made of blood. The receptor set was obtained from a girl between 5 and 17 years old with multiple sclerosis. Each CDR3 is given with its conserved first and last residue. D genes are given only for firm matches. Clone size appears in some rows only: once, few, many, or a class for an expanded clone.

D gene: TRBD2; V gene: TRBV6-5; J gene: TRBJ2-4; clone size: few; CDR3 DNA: TGTGCCAGCAGAAGAGGGCGGGGGGAGCCCAAAAACATTCAGTACTTC; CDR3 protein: CASRRGRGEPKNIQYF
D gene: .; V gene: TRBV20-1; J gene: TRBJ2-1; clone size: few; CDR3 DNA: TGCAGTGCTAGATTGGGACTCAACAATGAGCAGTTCTTC; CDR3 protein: CSARLGLNNEQFF
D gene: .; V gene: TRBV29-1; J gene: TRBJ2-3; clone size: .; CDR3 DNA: TGCAGCGCCCGACAGGACAACACAGATACGCAGTATTTT; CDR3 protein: CSARQDNTDTQYF
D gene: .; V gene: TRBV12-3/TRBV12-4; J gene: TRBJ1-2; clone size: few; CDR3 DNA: TGTGCCAGCAGTTTACCGAGACAGGATGGCTACACCTTC; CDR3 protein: CASSLPRQDGYTF
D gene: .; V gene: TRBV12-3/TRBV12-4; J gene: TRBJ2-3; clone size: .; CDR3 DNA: TGTGCCAGCGGGCGCACAGATACGCAGTATTTT; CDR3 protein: CASGRTDTQYF
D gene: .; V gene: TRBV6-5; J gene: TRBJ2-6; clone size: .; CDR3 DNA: TGTGCCAGCAGCTGGTTCTCTGGGGCCAACGTCCTGACTTTC; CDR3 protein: CASSWFSGANVLTF
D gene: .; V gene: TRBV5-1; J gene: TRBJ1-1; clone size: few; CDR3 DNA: TGCGCCAGCAGCTTGGAGGGGGTAACCACTGAAGCTTTCTTT; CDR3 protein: CASSLEGVTTEAFF
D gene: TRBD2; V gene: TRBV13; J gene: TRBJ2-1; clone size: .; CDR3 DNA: TGTGCCAGCAGCTTACCTTGGCGGGGGGGAAATAATGAGCAGTTCTTC; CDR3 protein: CASSLPWRGGNNEQFF
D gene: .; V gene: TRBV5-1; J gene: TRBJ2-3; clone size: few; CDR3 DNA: TGCGCCAGCAGCGTAGCGTCCACAGATACGCAGTATTTT; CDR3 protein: CASSVASTDTQYF
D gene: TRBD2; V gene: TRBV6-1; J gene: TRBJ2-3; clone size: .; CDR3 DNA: TGTGCCAGCAGTGAAATGGCGGGAGGCACAGATATGCAGTATTTT; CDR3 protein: CASSEMAGGTDMQYF
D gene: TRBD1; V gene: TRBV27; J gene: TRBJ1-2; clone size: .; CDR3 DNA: TGTGCCAGCAGTCCATTTGGACAGGGATTGCCAGTTCGCTATGGCTACACCTTC; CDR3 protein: CASSPFGQGLPVRYGYTF
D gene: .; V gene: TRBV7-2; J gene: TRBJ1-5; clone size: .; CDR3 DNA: TGTGCCAGCAGCTTGAGGTATCAGCCCCAGAATTTT; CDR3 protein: CASSLRYQPQNF
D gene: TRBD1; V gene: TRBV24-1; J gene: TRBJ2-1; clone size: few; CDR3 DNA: TGTGCCACCAGTGACCCAGACAGGGGTCTTGGGAATGAGCAGTTCTTC; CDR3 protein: CATSDPDRGLGNEQFF
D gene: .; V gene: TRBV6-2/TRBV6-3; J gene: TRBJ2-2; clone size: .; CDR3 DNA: TGTGCCAGCAGTTATTGGGGAGAAAACACCGGGGAGCTGTTTTTT; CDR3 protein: CASSYWGENTGELFF
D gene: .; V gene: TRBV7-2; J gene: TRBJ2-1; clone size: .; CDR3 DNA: TGTGCCAGCAGCTTGGAAGGAGGGGGGCGCAATGAGCAGTTCTTC; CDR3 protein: CASSLEGGGRNEQFF
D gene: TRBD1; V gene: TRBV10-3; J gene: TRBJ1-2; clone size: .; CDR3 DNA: TGTGCCATCACTATTGACAGGGGGCAGGGAGGCTACACCTTC; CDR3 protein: CAITIDRGQGGYTF
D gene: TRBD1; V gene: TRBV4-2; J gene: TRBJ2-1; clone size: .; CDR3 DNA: TGTGCCAGCAGCCACCTACAGGGGGAGCAGTTCTTC; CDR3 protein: CASSHLQGEQFF
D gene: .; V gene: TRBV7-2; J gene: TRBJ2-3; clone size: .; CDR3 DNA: TGTGCCAGCAGTGTATATGAACGCACAGATACGCAGTATTTT; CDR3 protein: CASSVYERTDTQYF
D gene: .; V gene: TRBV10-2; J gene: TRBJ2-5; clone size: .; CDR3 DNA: TGCGCCAGCAGTGAGTCGGAAGCAGTTGAGCAGTACTTC; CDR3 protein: CASSESEAVEQYF
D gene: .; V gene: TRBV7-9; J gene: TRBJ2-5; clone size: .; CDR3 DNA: TGTGCCAGCAGCCAGATACTTACCGTGGAGACCCAGTACTTC; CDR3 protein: CASSQILTVETQYF
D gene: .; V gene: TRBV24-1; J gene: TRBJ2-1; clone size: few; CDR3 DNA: TGTGCCACCAGTGATTTAATGGAGGGCGGCGAGCAGTTCTTC; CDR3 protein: CATSDLMEGGEQFF
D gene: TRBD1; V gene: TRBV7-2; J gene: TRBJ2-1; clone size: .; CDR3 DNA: TGTGCCAGCAGCTTAGTTAGAGGGACAGGGAGATCCTACAATGAGCAGGTCTTC; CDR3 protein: CASSLVRGTGRSYNEQVF
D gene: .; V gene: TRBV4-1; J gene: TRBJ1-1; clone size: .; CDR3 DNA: TGCGCCAGCAGACGACCCGGGACGAACACTGAAGCTTTCTTT; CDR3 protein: CASRRPGTNTEAFF
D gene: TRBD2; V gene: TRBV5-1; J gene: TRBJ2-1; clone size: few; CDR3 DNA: TGCGCCAGCAGCCTACTGACTAGCGGGAGCTCCTACAATGAGCAGTTCTTC; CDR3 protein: CASSLLTSGSSYNEQFF
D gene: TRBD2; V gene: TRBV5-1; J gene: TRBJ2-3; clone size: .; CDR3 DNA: TGCGCCAGCAGCCCCCGGCTAGCGGGTAACCTCGCAGATACGCAGTATTTT; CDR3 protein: CASSPRLAGNLADTQYF
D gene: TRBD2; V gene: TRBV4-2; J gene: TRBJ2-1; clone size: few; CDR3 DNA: TGTGCCAGCAGCCAAGAGGGGGGGAATGAGCAGTTCTTC; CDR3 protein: CASSQEGGNEQFF
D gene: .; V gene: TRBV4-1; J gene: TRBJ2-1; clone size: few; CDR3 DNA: TGCGCCAGCAGCCAAGTAAGGTCCCTTACAAATGAGCAGTTCTTC; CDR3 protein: CASSQVRSLTNEQFF
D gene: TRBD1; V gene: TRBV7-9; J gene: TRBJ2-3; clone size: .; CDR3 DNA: TGTGCCAGCAGCCGAAACCTCGGACAGGGTTCGACAGATACGCAGTATTTT; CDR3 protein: CASSRNLGQGSTDTQYF
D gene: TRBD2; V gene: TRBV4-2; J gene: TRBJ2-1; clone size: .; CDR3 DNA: TGTGCCAGCAGCCAAGTCCGTAGCGGGGGGTACAGTGAGCAGTTCTTC; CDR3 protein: CASSQVRSGGYSEQFF
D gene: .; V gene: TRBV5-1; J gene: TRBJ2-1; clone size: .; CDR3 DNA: TGCGCCAGCAGCTTCGCGGGGACCTACAATGAGCAGTTCTTC; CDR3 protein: CASSFAGTYNEQFF
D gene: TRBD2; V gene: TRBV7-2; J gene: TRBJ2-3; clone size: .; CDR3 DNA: TGTGCCAGCAGCTTAGTAAGCGGGGGGGTCGAGTGGGATACGCAGTATTTT; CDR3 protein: CASSLVSGGVEWDTQYF